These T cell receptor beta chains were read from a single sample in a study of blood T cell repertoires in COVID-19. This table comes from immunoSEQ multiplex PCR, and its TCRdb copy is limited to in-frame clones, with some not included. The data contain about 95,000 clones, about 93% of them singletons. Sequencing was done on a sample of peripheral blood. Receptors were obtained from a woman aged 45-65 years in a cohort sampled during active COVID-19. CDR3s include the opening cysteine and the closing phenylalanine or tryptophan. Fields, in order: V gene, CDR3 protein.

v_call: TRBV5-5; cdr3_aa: CASSPGLAGYNEQFF
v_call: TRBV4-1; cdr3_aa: CASSQAPLLAGGAHEQFF
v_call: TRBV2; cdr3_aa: CASSPSYGRGSYEQYF
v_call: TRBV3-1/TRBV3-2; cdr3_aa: CASSQAYGLAGVGELFF
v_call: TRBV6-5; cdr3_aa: CASSRNRLARETQYF
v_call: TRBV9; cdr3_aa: CASSAHRDRGLSNYGYTF
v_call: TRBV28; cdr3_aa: CASSPPGQGVGYTF
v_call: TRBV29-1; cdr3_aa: CSVGGQGWFNDYGYTF
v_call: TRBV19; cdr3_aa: CASSIDLHNEQFF
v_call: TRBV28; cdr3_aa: CATTGGGTDTQYF
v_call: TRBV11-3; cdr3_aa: CASSLGQTNSPLHF
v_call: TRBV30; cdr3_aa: CAWSLAKNIQYF
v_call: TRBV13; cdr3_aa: CASSSPRGSTEAFF
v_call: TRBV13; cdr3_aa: CASSLRGGLTNEKLFF
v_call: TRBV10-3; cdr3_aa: CAIIDSLNTEAFF
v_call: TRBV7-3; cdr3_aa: CASSLRGGEQFF
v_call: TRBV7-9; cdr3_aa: CASSPNSGSETQYF
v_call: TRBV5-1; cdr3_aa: CASSLDRGAGYTF
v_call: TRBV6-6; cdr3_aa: CASTVQANYGYTF
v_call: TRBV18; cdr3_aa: CASSPPSGGVYNEQFF
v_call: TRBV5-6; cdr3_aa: CASSPHGTTYYEQYF
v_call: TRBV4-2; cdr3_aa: CASSQDRGPRTDTQYF
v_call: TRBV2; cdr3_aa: CASSELAGNTYEQYF
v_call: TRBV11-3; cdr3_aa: CASSLESQTEAFF
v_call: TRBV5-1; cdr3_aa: CASSLGGDNQPQHF
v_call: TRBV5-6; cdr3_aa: CASSFIIASGTVPMREQFF
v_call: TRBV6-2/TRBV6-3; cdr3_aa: CASSPGTGLSGNTIYF
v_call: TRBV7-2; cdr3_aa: CASSLDPAGTPYEQYF
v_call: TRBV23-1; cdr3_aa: CARTLGGLGDTEAFF
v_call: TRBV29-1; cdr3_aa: CSSREQDNEQFF
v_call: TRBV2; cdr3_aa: CASSGTGTSTSLTQYF
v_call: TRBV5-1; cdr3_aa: CASSSTSGRATGTGELFF
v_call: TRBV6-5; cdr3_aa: CASSYSGTSFGELFF
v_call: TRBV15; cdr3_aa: CATSHRQGVYYGYTF
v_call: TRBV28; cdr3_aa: CASRPGQSYEQYF
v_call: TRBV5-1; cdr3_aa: CASSSRTGTGELFF